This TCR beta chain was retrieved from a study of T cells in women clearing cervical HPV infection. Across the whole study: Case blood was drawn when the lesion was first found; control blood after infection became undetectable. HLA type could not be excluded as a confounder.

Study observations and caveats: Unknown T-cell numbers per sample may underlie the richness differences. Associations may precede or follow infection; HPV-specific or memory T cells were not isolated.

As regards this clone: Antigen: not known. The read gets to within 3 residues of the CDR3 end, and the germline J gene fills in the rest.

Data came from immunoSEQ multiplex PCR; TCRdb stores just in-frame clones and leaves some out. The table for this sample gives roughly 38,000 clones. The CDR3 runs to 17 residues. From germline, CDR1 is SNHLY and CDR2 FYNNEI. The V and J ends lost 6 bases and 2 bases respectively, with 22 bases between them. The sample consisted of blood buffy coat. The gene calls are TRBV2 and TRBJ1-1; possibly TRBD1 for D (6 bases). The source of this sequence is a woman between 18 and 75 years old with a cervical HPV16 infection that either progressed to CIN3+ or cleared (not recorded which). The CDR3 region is CASRSGTYHFENTEAFF. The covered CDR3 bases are TGTGCCAGCAGATCCGGGACATATCACTTTGAAAACACTGAA. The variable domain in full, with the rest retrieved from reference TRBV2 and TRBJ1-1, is EPEVTQTPSHQVTQMGQEVILRCVPISNHLYFYWYRQILGQKVEFLVSFYNNEISEKSEIFDDQFSVERPDGSNFTLKIRSTKLEDSAMYFCASRSGTYHFENTEAFFGQGTRLTVV.